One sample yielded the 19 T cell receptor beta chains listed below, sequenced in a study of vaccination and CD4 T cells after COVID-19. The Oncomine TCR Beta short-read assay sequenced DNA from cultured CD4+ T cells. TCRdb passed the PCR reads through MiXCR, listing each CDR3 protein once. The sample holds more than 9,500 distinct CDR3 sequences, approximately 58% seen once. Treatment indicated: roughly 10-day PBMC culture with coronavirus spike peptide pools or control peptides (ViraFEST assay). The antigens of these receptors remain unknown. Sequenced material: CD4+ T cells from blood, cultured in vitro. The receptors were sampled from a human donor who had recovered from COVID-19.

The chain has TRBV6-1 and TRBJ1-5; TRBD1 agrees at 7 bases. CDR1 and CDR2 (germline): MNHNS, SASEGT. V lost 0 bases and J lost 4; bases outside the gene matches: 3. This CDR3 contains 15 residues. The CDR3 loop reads CASSEAQTGNQPQHF. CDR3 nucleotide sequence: TGTGCCAGCAGTGAAGCCCAGACAGGGAATCAGCCCCAGCATTTT.

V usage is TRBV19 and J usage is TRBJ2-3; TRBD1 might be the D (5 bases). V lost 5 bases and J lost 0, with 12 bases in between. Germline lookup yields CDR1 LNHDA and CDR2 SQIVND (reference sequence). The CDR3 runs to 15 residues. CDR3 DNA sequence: TGTGCCAGTAGTCCCCGGACACGCAGCACAGATACGCAGTATTTT. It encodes CASSPRTRSTDTQYF.

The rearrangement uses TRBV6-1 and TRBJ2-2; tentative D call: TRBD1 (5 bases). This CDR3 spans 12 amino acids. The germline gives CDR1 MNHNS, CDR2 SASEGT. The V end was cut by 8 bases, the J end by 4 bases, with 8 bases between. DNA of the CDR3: TGTGCCAGCGGGGCTGGCACCGGGGAGCTGTTTTTT. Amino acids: CASGAGTGELFF.

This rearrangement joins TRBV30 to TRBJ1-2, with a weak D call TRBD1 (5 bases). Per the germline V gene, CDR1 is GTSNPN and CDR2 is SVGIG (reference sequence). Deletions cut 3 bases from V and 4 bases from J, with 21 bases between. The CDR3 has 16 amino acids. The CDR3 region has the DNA TGTGCCTGGAGCGGTCGGGTCTCGGGGGTGGGCTATGGCTACACCTTC. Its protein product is CAWSGRVSGVGYGYTF. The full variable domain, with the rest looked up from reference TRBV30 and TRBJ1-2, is SQTIHQWPATLVQPVGSPLSLECTVEGTSNPNLYWYRQAAGRGLQLLFYSVGIGQISSEVPQNLSASRPQDRQFILSSKKLLLSDSGFYLCAWSGRVSGVGYGYTFGSGTRLTVV.

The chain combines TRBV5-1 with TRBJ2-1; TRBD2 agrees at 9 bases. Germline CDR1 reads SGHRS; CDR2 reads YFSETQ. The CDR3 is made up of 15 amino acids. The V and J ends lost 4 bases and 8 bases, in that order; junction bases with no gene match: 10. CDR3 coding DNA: TGCGCCAGCAGCCTAGGGACTAGCAGGTCATATGAGCAGTTCTTC. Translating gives CASSLGTSRSYEQFF.

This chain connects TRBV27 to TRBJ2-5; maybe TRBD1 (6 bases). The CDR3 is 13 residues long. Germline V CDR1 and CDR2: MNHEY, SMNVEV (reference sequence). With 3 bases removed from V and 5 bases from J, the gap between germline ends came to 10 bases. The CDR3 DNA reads TGTGCCAGCAGTTTGCGCAGGGGTGAGACCCAGTACTTC. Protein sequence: CASSLRRGETQYF.

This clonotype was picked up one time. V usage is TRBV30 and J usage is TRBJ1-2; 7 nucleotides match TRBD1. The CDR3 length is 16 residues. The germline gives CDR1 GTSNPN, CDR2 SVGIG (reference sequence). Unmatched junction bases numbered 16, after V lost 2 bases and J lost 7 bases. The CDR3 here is CAWSRMGQPSLVGYTF. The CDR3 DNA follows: TGTGCCTGGAGTCGCATGGGACAGCCGAGTTTAGTTGGCTACACCTTC.

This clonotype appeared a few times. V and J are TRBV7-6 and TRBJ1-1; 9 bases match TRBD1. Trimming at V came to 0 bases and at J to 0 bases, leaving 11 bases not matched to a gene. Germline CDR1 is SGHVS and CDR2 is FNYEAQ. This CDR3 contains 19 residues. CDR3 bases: TGTGCCAGCAGCTTAGCGAACCGGGACAGGGATAACATGAACACTGAAGCTTTCTTT. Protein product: CASSLANRDRDNMNTEAFF.

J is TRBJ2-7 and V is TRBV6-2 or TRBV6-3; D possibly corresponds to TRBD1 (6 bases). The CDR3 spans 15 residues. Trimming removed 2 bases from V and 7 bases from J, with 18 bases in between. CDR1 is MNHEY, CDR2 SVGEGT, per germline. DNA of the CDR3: TGTGCCAGCAGTTACAACAACCCCGGACAGTGGGAGCAGTACTTC. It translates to CASSYNNPGQWEQYF.

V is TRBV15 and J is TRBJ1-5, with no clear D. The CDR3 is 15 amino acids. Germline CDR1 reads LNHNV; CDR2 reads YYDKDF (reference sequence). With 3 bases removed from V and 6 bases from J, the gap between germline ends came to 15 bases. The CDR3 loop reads CATSSNRNSGQPQHF. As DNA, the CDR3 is TGTGCCACCAGCAGCAATCGAAATTCGGGTCAGCCCCAGCATTTT.

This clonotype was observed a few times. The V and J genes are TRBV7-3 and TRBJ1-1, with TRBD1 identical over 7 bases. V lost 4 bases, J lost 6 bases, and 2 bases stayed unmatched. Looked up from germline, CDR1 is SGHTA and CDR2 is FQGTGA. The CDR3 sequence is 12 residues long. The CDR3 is CASSSTGSEAFF. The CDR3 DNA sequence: TGTGCCAGCAGCTCGACAGGGTCTGAAGCTTTCTTT. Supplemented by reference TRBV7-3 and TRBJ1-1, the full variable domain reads GAGVSQTPSNKVTEKGKYVELRCDPISGHTALYWYRQSLGQGPEFLIYFQGTGAADDSGLPNDRFFAVRPEGSVSTLKIQRTERGDSAVYLCASSSTGSEAFFGQGTRLTVV.

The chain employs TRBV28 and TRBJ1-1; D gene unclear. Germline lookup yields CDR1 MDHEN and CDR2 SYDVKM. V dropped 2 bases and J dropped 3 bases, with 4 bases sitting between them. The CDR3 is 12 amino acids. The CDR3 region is CASSLLHTEAFF. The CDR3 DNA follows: TGTGCCAGCAGTTTACTTCACACTGAAGCTTTCTTT.

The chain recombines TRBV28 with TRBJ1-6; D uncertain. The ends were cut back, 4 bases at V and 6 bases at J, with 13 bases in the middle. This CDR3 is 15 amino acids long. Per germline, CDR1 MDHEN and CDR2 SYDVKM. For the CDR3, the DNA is TGTGCCAGCAGTTCCCCAACCGCCGGTAATTCACCCCTCCACTTT. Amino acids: CASSSPTAGNSPLHF.

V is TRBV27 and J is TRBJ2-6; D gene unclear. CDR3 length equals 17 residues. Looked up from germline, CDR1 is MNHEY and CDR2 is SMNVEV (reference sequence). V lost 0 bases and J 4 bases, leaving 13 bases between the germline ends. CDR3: CASSLSRQTGGANVLTF. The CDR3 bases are TGTGCCAGCAGTTTATCGAGGCAAACCGGCGGGGCCAACGTCCTGACTTTC.

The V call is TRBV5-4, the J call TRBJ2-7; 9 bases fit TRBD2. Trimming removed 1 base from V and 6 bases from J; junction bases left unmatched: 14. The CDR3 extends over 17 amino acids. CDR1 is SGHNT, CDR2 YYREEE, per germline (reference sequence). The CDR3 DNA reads TGTGCCAGCAGCTTGTCCGTTCTTGGCGGGAGGGCCCTCGAGCAGTACTTC. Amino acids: CASSLSVLGGRALEQYF.

CDR3 loop: CSATRQRLMDTQYF. The CDR3 nucleotides are TGCAGTGCTACCAGACAGCGGTTGATGGATACGCAGTATTTT. V usage is TRBV20-1 and J usage is TRBJ2-3; D possibly uses TRBD1 or TRBD2 (5 bases each). Germline V gene data show CDR1 as DFQATT and CDR2 as SNEGSKA (reference sequence). V lost 4 bases and J 6 bases, leaving 17 bases between the germline ends. CDR3 length: 14 amino acids.

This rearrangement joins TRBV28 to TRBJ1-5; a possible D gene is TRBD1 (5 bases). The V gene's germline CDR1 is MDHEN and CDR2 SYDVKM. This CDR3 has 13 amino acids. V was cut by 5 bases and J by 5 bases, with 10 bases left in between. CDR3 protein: CASSTGPYQPQHF. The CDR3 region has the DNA TGTGCCAGCAGTACGGGGCCATATCAGCCCCAGCATTTT. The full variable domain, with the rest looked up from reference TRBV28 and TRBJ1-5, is DVKVTQSSRYLVKRTGEKVFLECVQDMDHENMFWYRQDPGLGLRLIYFSYDVKMKEKGDIPEGYSVSREKKERFSLILESASTNQTSMYLCASSTGPYQPQHFGDGTRLSIL.

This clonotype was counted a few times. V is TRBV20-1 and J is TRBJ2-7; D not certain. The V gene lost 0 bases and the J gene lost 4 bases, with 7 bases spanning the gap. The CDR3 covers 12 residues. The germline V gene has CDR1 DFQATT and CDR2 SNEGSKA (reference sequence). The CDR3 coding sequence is TGCAGTGCTAGAGATGGCGGATACGAGCAGTACTTC. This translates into CSARDGGYEQYF.

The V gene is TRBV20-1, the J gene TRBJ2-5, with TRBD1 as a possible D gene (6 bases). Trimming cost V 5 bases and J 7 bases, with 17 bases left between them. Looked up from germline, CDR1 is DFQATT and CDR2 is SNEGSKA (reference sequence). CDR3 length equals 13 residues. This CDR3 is CSARRTQGGTQYF. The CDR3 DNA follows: TGCAGTGCTCGTCGGACCCAAGGGGGGACCCAGTACTTC.